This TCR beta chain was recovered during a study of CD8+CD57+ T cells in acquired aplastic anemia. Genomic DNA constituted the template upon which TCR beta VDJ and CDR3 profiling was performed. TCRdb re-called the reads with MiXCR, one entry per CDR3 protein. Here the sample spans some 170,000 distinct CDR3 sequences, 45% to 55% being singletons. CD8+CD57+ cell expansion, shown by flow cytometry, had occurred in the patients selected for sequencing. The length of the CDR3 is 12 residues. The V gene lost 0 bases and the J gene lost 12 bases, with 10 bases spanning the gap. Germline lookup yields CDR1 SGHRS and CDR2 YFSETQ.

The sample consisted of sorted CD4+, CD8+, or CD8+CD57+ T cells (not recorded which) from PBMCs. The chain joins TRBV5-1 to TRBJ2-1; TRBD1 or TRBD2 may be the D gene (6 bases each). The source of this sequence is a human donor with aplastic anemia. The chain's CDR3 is CASSLVGGLQFF. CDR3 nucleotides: TGCGCCAGCAGCTTGGTTGGGGGGCTGCAGTTCTTC.